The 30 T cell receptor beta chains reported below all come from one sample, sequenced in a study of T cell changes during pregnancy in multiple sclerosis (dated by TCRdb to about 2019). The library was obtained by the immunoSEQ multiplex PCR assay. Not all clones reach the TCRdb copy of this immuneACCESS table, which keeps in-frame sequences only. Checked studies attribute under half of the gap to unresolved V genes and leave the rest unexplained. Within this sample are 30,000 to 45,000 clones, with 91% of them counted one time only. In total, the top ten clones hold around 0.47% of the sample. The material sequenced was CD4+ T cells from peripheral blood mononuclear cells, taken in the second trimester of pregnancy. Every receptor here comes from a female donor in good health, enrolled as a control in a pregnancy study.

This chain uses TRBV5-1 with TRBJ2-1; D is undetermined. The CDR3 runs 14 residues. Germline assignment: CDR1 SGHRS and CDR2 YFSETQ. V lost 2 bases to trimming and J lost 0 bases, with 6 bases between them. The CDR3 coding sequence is TGCGCCAGCAGCTTAACTAACTCCTACAATGAGCAGTTCTTC. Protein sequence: CASSLTNSYNEQFF.

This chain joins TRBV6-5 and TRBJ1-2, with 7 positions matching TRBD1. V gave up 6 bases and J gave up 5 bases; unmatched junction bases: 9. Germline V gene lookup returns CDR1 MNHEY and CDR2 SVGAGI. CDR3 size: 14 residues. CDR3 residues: CASRNSDRRYGYTF. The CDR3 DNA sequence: TGTGCCAGCAGAAACTCGGACAGGAGATATGGCTACACCTTC.

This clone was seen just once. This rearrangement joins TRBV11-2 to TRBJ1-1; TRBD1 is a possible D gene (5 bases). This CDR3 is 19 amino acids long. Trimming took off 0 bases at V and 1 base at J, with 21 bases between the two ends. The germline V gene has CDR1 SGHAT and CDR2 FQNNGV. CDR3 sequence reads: CASSLDRVAGEVANTEAFF. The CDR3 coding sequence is TGTGCCAGCAGCTTAGATAGGGTCGCGGGGGAGGTTGCGAACACTGAAGCTTTCTTT.

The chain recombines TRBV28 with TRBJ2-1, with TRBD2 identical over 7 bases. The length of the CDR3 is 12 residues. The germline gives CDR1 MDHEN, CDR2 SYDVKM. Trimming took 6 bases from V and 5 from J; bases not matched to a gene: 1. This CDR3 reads CASRLANNEQFF. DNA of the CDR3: TGTGCCAGCAGACTAGCGAACAATGAGCAGTTCTTC.

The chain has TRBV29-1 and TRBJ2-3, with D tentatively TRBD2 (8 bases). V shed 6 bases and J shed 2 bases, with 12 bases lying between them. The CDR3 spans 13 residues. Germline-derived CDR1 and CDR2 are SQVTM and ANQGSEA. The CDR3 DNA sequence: TGCAGCGTCCGGGAGGGGGCCACAGATACGCAGTATTTT. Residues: CSVREGATDTQYF.

The DNA of the CDR3 is TGTGCCAGCAGTGAGGTTGGGCGAGTCACTGAAGCTTTCTTT. Its translation: CASSEVGRVTEAFF. The rearrangement links TRBV6-1 to TRBJ1-1; no definite D call. Germline V gene lookup returns CDR1 MNHNS and CDR2 SASEGT. Trimming took off 3 bases at V and 4 bases at J, with 12 bases between the two ends. The CDR3 spans 14 residues.

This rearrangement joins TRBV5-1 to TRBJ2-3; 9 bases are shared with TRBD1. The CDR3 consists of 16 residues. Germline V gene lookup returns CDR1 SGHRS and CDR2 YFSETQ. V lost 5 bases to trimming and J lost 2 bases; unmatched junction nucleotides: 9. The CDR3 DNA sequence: TGCGCCAGCAGGGGACAGGGACGGGGAGACACAGATACGCAGTATTTT. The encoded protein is CASRGQGRGDTDTQYF.

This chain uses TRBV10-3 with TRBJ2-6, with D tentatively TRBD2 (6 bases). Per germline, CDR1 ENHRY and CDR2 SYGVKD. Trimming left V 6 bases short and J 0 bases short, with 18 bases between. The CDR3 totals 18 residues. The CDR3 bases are TGTGCCATCAGGGGCGTGCCACGGGGGAACTCTGGGGCCAACGTCCTGACTTTC. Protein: CAIRGVPRGNSGANVLTF.

CDR3 in DNA: TGTGCCAGTAGTATCGACAGGGACTATGGCTACACCTTC. This translates into CASSIDRDYGYTF. V and J are TRBV19 and TRBJ1-2, with TRBD1 matching over 7 bases. Germline CDR1 LNHDA, CDR2 SQIVND (reference sequence). The ends lost 3 bases at V and 3 bases at J; junction bases unmatched: 1. The CDR3 extends over 13 amino acids.

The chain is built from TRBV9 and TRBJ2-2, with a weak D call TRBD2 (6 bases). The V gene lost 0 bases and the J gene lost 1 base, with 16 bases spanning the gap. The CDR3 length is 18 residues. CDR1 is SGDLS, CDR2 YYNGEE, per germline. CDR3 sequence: CASSVDPLGGMNTGELFF. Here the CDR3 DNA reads TGTGCCAGCAGCGTAGACCCTCTTGGGGGGATGAACACCGGGGAGCTGTTTTTT.

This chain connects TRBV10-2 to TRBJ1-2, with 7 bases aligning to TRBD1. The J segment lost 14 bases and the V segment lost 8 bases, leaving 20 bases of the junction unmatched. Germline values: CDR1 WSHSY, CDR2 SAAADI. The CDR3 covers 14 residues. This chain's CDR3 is CASHGSKKDRPQTF. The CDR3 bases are TGCGCCAGCCACGGGTCCAAAAAGGACAGGCCCCAAACCTTC.

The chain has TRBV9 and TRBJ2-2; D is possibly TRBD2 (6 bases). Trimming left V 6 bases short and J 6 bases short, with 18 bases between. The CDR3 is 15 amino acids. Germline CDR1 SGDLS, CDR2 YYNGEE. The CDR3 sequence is CASTDQGGFAGELFF. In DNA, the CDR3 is TGTGCCAGCACCGACCAGGGAGGTTTCGCCGGGGAGCTGTTTTTT.

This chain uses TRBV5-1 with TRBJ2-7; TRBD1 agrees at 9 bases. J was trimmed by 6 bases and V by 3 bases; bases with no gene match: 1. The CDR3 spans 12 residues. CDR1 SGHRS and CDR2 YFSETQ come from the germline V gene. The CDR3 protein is CASSWDRAEQYF. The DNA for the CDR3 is TGCGCCAGCAGCTGGGACAGGGCCGAGCAGTACTTC.

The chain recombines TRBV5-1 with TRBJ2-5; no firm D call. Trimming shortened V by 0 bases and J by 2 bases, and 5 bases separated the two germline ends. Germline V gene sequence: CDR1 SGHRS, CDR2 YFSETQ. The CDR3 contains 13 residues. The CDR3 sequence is CASSLVGQETQYF. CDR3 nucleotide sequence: TGCGCCAGCAGCTTGGTCGGTCAAGAGACCCAGTACTTC.

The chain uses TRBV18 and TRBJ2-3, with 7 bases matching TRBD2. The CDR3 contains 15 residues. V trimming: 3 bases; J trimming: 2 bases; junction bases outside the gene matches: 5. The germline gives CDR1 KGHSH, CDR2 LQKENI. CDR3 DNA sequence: TGTGCCAGCTCACCCGCTAGCGGATCCACAGATACGCAGTATTTT. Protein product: CASSPASGSTDTQYF.

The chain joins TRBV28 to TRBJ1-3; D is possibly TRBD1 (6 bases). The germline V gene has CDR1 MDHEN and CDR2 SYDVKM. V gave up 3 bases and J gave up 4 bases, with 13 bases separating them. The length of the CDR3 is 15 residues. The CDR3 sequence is CASSFDRRNGNTIYF. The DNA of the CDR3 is TGTGCCAGCAGTTTTGACAGGCGGAACGGAAACACCATATATTTT.

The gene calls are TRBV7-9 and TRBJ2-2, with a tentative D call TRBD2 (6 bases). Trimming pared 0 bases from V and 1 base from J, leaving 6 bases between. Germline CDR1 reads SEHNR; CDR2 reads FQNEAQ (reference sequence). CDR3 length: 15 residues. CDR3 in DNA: TGTGCCAGCAGCTTAGCGCGGGGGAACACCGGGGAGCTGTTTTTT. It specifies CASSLARGNTGELFF. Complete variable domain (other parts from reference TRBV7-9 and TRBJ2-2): DTGVSQNPRHKITKRGQNVTFRCDPISEHNRLYWYRQTLGQGPEFLTYFQNEAQLEKSRLLSDRFSAERPKGSFSTLEIQRTEQGDSAMYLCASSLARGNTGELFFGEGSRLTVL.

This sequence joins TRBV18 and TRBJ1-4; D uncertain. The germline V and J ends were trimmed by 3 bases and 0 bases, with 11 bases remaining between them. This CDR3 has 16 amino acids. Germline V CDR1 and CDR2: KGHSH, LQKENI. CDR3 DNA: TGTGCCAGCTCACCTTCTACAGTTGCAACTAATGAAAAACTGTTTTTT. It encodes CASSPSTVATNEKLFF.

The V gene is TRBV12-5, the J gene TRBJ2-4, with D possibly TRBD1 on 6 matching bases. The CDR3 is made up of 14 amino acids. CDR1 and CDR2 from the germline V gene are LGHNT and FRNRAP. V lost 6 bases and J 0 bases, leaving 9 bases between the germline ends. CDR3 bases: TGTGCTAGTGGAATGGACAGAGCCAAAAACATTCAGTACTTC. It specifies CASGMDRAKNIQYF.

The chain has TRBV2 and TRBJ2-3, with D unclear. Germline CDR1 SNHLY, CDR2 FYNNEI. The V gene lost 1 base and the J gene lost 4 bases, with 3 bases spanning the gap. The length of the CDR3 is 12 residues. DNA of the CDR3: TGTGCCAGCAGTGAAGTCGCAGATACGCAGTATTTT. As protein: CASSEVADTQYF.

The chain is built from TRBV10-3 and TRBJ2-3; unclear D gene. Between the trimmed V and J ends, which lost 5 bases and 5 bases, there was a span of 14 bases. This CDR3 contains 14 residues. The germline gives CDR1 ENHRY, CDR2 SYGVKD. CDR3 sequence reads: CAISNFPSQDTQYF. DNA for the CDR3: TGTGCCATCAGTAACTTCCCTAGTCAAGATACGCAGTATTTT.

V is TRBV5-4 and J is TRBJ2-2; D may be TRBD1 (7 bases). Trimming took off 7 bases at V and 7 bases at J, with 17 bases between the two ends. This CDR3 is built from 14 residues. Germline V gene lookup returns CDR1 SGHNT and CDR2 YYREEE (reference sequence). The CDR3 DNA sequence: TGTGCCAGCGGCCCCGGGACAGCGGGCGGGGAGCTGTTTTTT. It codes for CASGPGTAGGELFF.

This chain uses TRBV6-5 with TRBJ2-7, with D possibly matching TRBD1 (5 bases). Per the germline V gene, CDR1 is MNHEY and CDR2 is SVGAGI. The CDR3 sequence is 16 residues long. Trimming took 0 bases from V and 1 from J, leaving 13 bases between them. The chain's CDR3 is CASSYSLQGRSYEQYF. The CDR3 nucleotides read TGTGCCAGCAGTTACTCCTTGCAGGGTCGGTCCTACGAGCAGTACTTC.

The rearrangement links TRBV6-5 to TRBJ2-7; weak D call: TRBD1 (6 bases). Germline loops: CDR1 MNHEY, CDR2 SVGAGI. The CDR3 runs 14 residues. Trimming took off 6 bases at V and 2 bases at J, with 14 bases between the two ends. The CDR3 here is CASRDPTGAYEQYF. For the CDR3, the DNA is TGTGCCAGCAGAGATCCGACAGGAGCCTACGAGCAGTACTTC.

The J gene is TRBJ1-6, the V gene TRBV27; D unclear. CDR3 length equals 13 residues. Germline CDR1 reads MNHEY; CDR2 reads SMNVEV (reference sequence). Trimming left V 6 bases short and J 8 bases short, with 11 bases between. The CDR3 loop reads CASSLFPYSPLHF. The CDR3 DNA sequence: TGTGCCAGCAGCCTCTTTCCCTATTCACCCCTCCACTTT.

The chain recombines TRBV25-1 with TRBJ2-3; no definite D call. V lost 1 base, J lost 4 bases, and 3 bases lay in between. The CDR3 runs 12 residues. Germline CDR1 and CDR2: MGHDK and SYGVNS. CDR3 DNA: TGTGCCAGCAGTGAATCGGCAGATACGCAGTATTTT. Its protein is CASSESADTQYF.

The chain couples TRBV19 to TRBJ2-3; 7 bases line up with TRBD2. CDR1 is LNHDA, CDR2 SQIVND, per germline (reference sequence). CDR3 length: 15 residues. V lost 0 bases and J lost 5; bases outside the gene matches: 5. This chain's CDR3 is CASSIDPGLGDTQYF. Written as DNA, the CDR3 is TGTGCCAGTAGTATAGATCCCGGACTAGGAGATACGCAGTATTTT.

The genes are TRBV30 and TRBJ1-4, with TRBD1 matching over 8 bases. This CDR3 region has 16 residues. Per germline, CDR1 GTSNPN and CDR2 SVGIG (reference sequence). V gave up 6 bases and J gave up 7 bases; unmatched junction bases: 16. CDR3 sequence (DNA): TGTGCCTGCAGAGCCCCCGGAGAAGGGACAGGTGAAAAACTGTTTTTT. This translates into CACRAPGEGTGEKLFF.

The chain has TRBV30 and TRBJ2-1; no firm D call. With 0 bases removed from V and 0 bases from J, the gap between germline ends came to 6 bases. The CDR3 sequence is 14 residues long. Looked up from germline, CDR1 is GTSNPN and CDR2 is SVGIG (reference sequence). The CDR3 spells CAWSVPISYNEQFF. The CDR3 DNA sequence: TGTGCCTGGAGTGTCCCCATCTCCTACAATGAGCAGTTCTTC.

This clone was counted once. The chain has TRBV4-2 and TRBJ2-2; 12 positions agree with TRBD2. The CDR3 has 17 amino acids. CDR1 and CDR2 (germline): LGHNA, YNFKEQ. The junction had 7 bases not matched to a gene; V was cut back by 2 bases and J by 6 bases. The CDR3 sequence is CASSQSSSGGVAGELFF. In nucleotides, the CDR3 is TGTGCCAGCAGCCAAAGCTCTAGCGGGGGGGTGGCCGGGGAGCTGTTTTTT.